The source of this T cell receptor beta chain is a study of blood T cell repertoires in COVID-19. Overall study context: Italy, Spain and the United States were the sources of the convalescent and acute COVID-19 samples. PBMCs, B-cell-depleted T cells, or T cells provided the cDNA or gDNA that made up the material.

All enrollees were about 18 to 89 years old and from roughly 26 US areas. In the original processing: Amplification with reference gene primers provided the estimates of nucleated cell counts. The data were produced by immunoSEQ multiplex PCR, yet TCRdb's version contains in-frame clones alone and is incomplete. The V and J calls and the clone size are those of that table, but D and trimming were determined from the DNA. The data contain 200,000 to 250,000 clones, around nine tenths of them singletons. This receptor was identified in a woman between 25 and 40 years old who had been exposed to COVID-19. Sample: PBMCs or T cells enriched from blood (not recorded which).

CDR3 DNA sequence: TGTGCCAGCAGCCAAGCTTTGACTAGCTACGAGCAGTACTTC. Translating it yields CASSQALTSYEQYF. The genes are TRBV3-1 (or the pseudogene TRBV3-2) and TRBJ2-7; TRBD2 is a possible D gene (6 bases). CDR1 is LGHDT, CDR2 YNNKEL, per germline (reference sequence). V was shortened by 1 base and J by 3 bases, with 10 bases between the two germline ends. The CDR3 loop spans 14 amino acids.